The rows below give T cell receptor beta chains drawn from one sample of a study of cytomegalovirus exposure and HLA in healthy donors. Libraries were prepared by immunoSEQ multiplex PCR; TCRdb keeps only in-frame clonotypes and omits some of them. The sample holds 150,000 to 200,000 clones, approximately 12% seen once. Sequencing input: PBMCs. These receptors all stem from a man aged 45-65 years in good health and CMV-seropositive. CDR3s include the opening cysteine and the closing phenylalanine or tryptophan. The order of the fields is clone size, D gene, V gene, J gene, CDR3 protein, CDR3 DNA. D genes are given only for firm matches. Clone size is shown for a subset of rows, as once, few, many or a class of expanded clone.

NA	NA	TRBV19	TRBJ1-6	CASSIRGGNSPLHF	TGTGCCAGTAGTATCCGGGGGGGGAATTCACCCCTCCACTTT
few	NA	TRBV7-2	TRBJ1-3	CASSPGSGNTIYF	TGTGCCAGCAGCCCCGGCTCTGGAAACACCATATATTTT
few	TRBD2	TRBV2	TRBJ2-1	CASRAGLAGYEQFF	TGTGCCAGCAGGGCAGGACTAGCGGGGTATGAGCAGTTCTTC
NA	NA	TRBV2	TRBJ1-5	CASSVDRSNQPQHF	TGTGCCAGCAGTGTAGACAGAAGCAATCAGCCCCAGCATTTT
few	TRBD1	TRBV5-4	TRBJ1-4	CASSADRGSEKLFF	TGTGCCAGCAGCGCCGACAGGGGCAGTGAAAAACTGTTTTTT
few	NA	TRBV28	TRBJ1-1	CASSLQVPVEAFF	TGTGCCAGCAGTTTACAGGTACCGGTTGAAGCTTTCTTT
few	NA	TRBV7-9	TRBJ1-3	CASSSTRLGQSSGNTIYF	TGTGCCAGCAGCTCGACTCGTCTGGGTCAGTCCTCTGGAAACACCATATATTTT
few	NA	TRBV9	TRBJ1-3	CASSVLSSISGNTIYF	TGTGCCAGCAGCGTACTTTCCAGTATCTCTGGAAACACCATATATTTT
NA	NA	TRBV6-5	TRBJ1-2	CASSYSFAREDYTF	TGTGCCAGCAGTTACTCGTTTGCCAGGGAAGACTACACCTTC
NA	NA	TRBV2	TRBJ1-2	CASTNRAPNYGYTF	TGTGCCAGCACAAACAGGGCTCCTAACTATGGCTACACCTTC
few	TRBD1	TRBV9	TRBJ2-5	CASSVGPTGWETQYF	TGTGCCAGCAGCGTAGGACCGACAGGGTGGGAGACCCAGTACTTC